This TCR beta chain was identified during a study of blood T cell repertoires in COVID-19 (dated by TCRdb to about 2020). Describing the broader study: Samples covering the acute and convalescent phases of COVID-19 were provided by collaborators in the United States, Italy and Spain. The material from the prospective study consisted of cDNA or gDNA derived from T cells, B-cell-depleted T cells, or PBMCs. Subjects who had been exposed to COVID-19, were actively infected with it, or had recovered from it provided the deeply sampled blood TCRbeta repertoires that made up the dataset. The samples were drawn from the first 160 participants of the ongoing ImmuneRACE study and from over a thousand subjects provided by 6 global collaborators. The repertoires were made available in a free public database intended to serve as a resource for research on the immune response to SARS-CoV-2. The sample metadata nearly always contained a de-identified subject ID, COVID-19 status, age in years and sex. Where available, HLA class I and class II types were obtained from metadata supplied by the sample provider rather than from assay-based typing.

Broad study findings and their caveats: The quantity of clinical and demographic metadata differed by source and by participant and was supplied without curation.

One collaborating source in Seattle enrolled patients during active infection and followed them longitudinally through the course of disease. Collaborating institutions collected whole blood in K2EDTA tubes following their own protocols. Collaborator samples were shipped for TCRbeta analysis as frozen whole blood, isolated PBMCs, or DNA extracted from either sample type. At the junction V is shortened by 2 bases and J by 0 bases; bases outside the gene matches: 3. As encoded in the germline V gene, CDR1 is MGHRA while CDR2 is YSYEKL. The CDR3 spans 17 residues, from the cysteine through the phenylalanine. The CDR3 DNA has 51 bases and is translated from base 1. TCRbeta CDR3 regions were amplified from genomic DNA using the immunoSEQ Assay, a bias-controlled multiplex PCR. The study's own analysis went as follows. The number of nucleated cells in each sample was estimated from the amplification of reference gene primers within the assay. To quantify the absolute abundance of each unique TCRbeta CDR3 rearrangement, sequence reads were collapsed and filtered. For each sample, productive Simpson clonality was calculated as the square root of Simpson's diversity index over productive rearrangements. TCRdb mirrors the immuneACCESS table, restricted to in-frame sequences. Some clones are absent from its copies; in checked studies, under half trace to an unresolved V gene, and the reason for the others is unknown. The DNA was the basis for D and trimming; V, J and clone size are from that table. The sample yields roughly 230,000 clones; roughly 80% were counted once. Clones ranked in the top ten supply over 9.5% of the sample.

In regard to this clone: Its antigen remains undetermined. Qualities for individual bases were not recorded, and no much larger clone is one base off.

Sequenced input: peripheral blood. The clonotype was recovered from a woman of 80 years or more with COVID-19, enrolled during active disease. The rearrangement combines TRBV4-1 with TRBJ1-6, with TRBD1 identical over 8 junction bases. CDR3 region: CASSQNTGGSYNSPLHF. The DNA reads TGCGCCAGCAGCCAAAATACAGGGGGCTCCTATAATTCACCCCTCCACTTT.